A single sample gave rise to the 8 T cell receptor beta chains below, sequenced in a study of T cells after yellow fever vaccination. TCRdb itself ran the 5' RACE reads through MiXCR, one entry per CDR3 protein. The sample yields about 63,000 distinct CDR3 sequences, approximately 8% seen once. The source material was CD8+ T cells sorted from PBMCs, sampled 15 days after the yellow fever booster vaccination. All receptors come from a man aged 30-40 years who received the YFV17D yellow fever vaccine.

The rearrangement links TRBV12-3 or TRBV12-4 to TRBJ1-1; weak D call: TRBD1 (6 bases). The CDR3 runs to 13 residues. Trimming took 6 bases from V and 5 from J, leaving 13 bases between them. DNA of the CDR3: TGTGCCAGCAGGGGAGATAGGGGGACTGAAGCTTTCTTT. It is translated as CASRGDRGTEAFF.

This clonotype has only a few counts. The CDR3 reads CASSPAPGGSYEQYF. The CDR3 nucleotides are TGTGCCAGCAGCCCCGCCCCAGGGGGGTCGTACGAGCAGTACTTC. The chain joins TRBV5-4 to TRBJ2-7; D may be TRBD1 (7 bases). Trimming took 4 bases from V and 4 from J, leaving 18 bases between them. Per germline, CDR1 SGHNT and CDR2 YYREEE (reference sequence). The CDR3 is 15 residues long. Combining the CDR3 with reference TRBV5-4 and TRBJ2-7 gives the whole variable domain ETGVTQSPTHLIKTRGQQVTLRCSSQSGHNTVSWYQQALGQGPQFIFQYYREEENGRGNFPPRFSGLQFPNYSSELNVNALELDDSALYLCASSPAPGGSYEQYFGPGTRLTVT.

This clonotype was seen many times. V gene TRBV18 combines with J gene TRBJ2-7; 9 bases line up with TRBD1. The length of the CDR3 is 15 residues. V shed 3 bases and J 1 base; nucleotides not matched to a gene: 4. Germline V gene lookup returns CDR1 KGHSH and CDR2 LQKENI. DNA of the CDR3: TGTGCCAGCTCACCCCCCGGGACAGGGTCCTACGAGCAGTACTTC. This sequence encodes CASSPPGTGSYEQYF.

This clonotype was observed at least ten times. This chain uses TRBV7-9 with TRBJ1-1; no reliable D call. CDR1 SEHNR and CDR2 FQNEAQ come from the germline V gene (reference sequence). The CDR3 length is 13 residues. V lost 0 bases to trimming and J lost 6 bases, with 8 bases between them. CDR3 region: CASSLAQVAEAFF. CDR3 coding DNA: TGTGCCAGCAGCTTAGCGCAGGTGGCTGAAGCTTTCTTT.

The chain couples TRBV11-2 to TRBJ2-7; 12 bases agree with TRBD2. J gave up 5 bases and V 5 bases, and 22 bases lay outside the gene matches. Germline V gene sequence: CDR1 SGHAT, CDR2 FQNNGV. The CDR3 runs to 20 residues. The CDR3 DNA sequence: TGTGCCAGCAGCATTGGGACTAGCGGGTCATTTGGGGACCTTTGGGACGAGCAGTACTTC. Translating it yields CASSIGTSGSFGDLWDEQYF.

This clonotype was picked up many times. This sequence joins TRBV12-3 or TRBV12-4 and TRBJ2-3, with D unresolved. The CDR3 is made up of 12 amino acids. V lost 6 bases and J 5 bases, leaving 9 bases between the germline ends. In DNA form, the CDR3 reads TGTGCCAGCAGCCCGCCGAGAGATACGCAGTATTTT. Its translation is CASSPPRDTQYF.

This clonotype was detected ten times or more. This sequence joins TRBV7-2 and TRBJ2-7; tentative D call: TRBD2 (6 bases). V lost 3 bases and J lost 2, with 20 bases in between. CDR1 and CDR2 from the germline V gene are SGHTA and FQGNSA. The CDR3 sequence is 17 residues long. The CDR3 region is CASSFAPIQGLPYEQYF. CDR3 coding DNA: TGTGCCAGCAGCTTTGCTCCCATTCAAGGACTACCCTACGAGCAGTACTTC.

About this clonotype itself: A much larger clonotype is one base distant, so this may be a read error. The rearrangement joins TRBV4-3 to TRBJ2-2; D remains unclear. The CDR3 has 15 amino acids. Between the trimmed V and J ends, which lost 0 bases and 5 bases, there was a span of 10 bases. Looked up from germline, CDR1 is LGHNA and CDR2 is YSLEER. In DNA form, the CDR3 reads TGCGCCAGCAGCCAAGAAGACCCTAGAACCGGGGAGCTGTTTTTT. Encoded protein: CASSQEDPRTGELFF.